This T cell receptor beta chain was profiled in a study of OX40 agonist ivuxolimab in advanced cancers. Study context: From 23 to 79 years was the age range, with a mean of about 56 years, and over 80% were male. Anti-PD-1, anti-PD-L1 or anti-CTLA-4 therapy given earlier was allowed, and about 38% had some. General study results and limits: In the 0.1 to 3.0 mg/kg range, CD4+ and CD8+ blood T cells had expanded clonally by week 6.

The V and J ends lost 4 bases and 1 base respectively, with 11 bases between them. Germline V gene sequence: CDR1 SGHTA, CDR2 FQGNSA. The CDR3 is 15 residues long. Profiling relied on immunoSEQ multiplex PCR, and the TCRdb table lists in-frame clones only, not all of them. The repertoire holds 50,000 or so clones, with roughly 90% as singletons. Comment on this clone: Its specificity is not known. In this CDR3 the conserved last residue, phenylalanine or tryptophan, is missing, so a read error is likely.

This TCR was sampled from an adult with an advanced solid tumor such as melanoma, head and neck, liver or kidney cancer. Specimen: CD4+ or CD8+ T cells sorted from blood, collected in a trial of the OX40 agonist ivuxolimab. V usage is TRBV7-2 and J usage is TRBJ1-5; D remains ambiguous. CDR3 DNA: TGTGCCAGCAGCTCCCGCTCATTGAGCAATCAGCCCCAGCATCTT. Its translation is CASSSRSLSNQPQHL.